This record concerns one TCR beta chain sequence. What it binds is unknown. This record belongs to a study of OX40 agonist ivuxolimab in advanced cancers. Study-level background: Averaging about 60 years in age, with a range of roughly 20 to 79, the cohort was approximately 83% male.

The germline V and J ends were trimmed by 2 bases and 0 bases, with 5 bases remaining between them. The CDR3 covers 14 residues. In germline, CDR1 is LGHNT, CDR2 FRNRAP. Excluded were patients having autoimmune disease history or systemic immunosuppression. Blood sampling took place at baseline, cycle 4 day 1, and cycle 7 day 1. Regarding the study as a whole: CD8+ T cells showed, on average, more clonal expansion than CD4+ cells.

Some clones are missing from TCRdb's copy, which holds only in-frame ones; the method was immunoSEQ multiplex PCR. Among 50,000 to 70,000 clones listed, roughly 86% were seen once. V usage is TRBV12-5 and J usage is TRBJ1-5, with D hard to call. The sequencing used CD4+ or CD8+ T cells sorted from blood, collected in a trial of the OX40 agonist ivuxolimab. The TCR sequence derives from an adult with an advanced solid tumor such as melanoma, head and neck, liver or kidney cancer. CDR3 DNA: TGTGCTAGTGGTTTGTGGGGTAGCAATCAGCCCCAGCATTTT. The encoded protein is CASGLWGSNQPQHF.